What follows are 23 T cell receptor beta chains derived from one specimen sequenced in a study of tumor-infiltrating lymphocytes in primary liver carcinoma. TCR beta cDNA was reverse-transcribed from around 0.55 ug of total RNA. The reaction used a constant-region primer and ProtoScript II reverse transcriptase. Three nested multiplex PCR rounds, a slightly modified ARM-PCR, produced the libraries for TCR beta. TRBV1-TRBV30 forward primers paired with a C-beta reverse primer drove the first two PCR rounds, ten to eleven cycles each. TCRdb independently ran MiXCR on the multiplex PCR reads; one entry per CDR3 protein. Among 95,000 to 150,000 distinct CDR3 sequences, about two thirds were seen once, and the ten largest hold over 7.5%. From about 19-30 mg of unsorted bulk tissue, DNA and RNA were co-extracted together. The sequencing sample was made of tumor-adjacent normal liver tissue. The receptor source for this set is an older woman with primary liver carcinoma and hepatitis B virus infection.

The rearrangement links TRBV6-6 to TRBJ2-7; 8 positions agree with TRBD2. CDR3 length: 13 amino acids. Germline values: CDR1 MNHNY, CDR2 SVGAGI (reference sequence). V shed 11 bases and J 7 bases; nucleotides not matched to a gene: 13. The CDR3 bases are TGTGCCGGCTGGGAAGCGGGAGATAGGGAGCAGTACTTC. Encoded protein: CAGWEAGDREQYF.

The chain recombines TRBV6-1 with TRBJ2-3; a possible D gene is TRBD2 (5 bases). Germline V gene sequence: CDR1 MNHNS, CDR2 SASEGT. V was shortened by 5 bases and J by 2 bases, with 17 bases between the two germline ends. The CDR3 length is 16 residues. CDR3 nucleotide sequence: TGTGCCAGCAGTAAGTGTCGCCGCGGGCACACAGATACGCAGTATTTT. It is translated as CASSKCRRGHTDTQYF.

Points on this clonotype: A junction end diverges from the germline sequence, so it may reflect a read error. V gene TRBV4-1 combines with J gene TRBJ1-2; unclear D gene. This CDR3 contains 14 residues. Per germline, CDR1 MGHRA and CDR2 YSYEKL. DNA for the CDR3: TGCGCCAGCAGTCAAGATCCAGACAACTATGGCTACACCTTC. This encodes CASSQDPDNYGYTF.

This clonotype was seen many times. The V gene is TRBV14, the J gene TRBJ2-5, with D unclear. CDR3 length: 13 amino acids. Trimming took off 1 base at V and 9 bases at J, with 12 bases between the two ends. Germline-derived CDR1 and CDR2 are SGHDN and FVKESK. CDR3: CASSQGHDMPQYF. CDR3 DNA sequence: TGTGCCAGCAGCCAAGGCCACGACATGCCCCAGTACTTC.

This clonotype was seen many times. The chain is built from TRBV29-1 and TRBJ2-7; the D gene could be TRBD1 or TRBD2 (5 bases each). The CDR3 sequence is 11 residues long. V was clipped by 7 bases and J by 0 bases, with 7 bases between them. Germline V gene lookup returns CDR1 SQVTM and CDR2 ANQGSEA. This CDR3 reads CSGGNSYEQYF. CDR3 sequence (DNA): TGCAGCGGGGGGAACTCCTACGAGCAGTACTTC.

On this clonotype: This CDR3 fails to terminate in the conserved phenylalanine or tryptophan, so it likely reflects a read error. The DNA is left out, because the CDR3 cannot be placed on it with certainty; the CDR3 is given as TCRdb lists it. The chain couples TRBV11-2 to TRBJ1-6; the table's D call of TRBD1 was not tested on the DNA. With termini counted, the CDR3 has 16 amino acids. Per germline, CDR1 SGHAT and CDR2 FQNNGV. The CDR3 region is CASSSTRTGYHSPLHS.

Concerning this clonotype: The junction and the germline gene differ at one end; a read error may be behind it. This CDR3 reads CAISEAGEAGEQHF. The CDR3 DNA is TGTGCCATCAGCGAAGCGGGAGAAGCTGGCGAGCAGCACTTC. J is TRBJ2-7 and V is TRBV10-3; 8 bases match TRBD2. The CDR3 is 14 residues long. Germline values: CDR1 ENHRY, CDR2 SYGVKD.

As regards this clonotype: A read error may account for a junction end that differs from germline. The chain couples TRBV4-1 to TRBJ1-6; D is possibly TRBD1 (6 bases). Germline V gene lookup returns CDR1 MGHRA and CDR2 YSYEKL. There are 13 residues in the CDR3. The CDR3 DNA reads TGTGCCAGCGGCCAAGACGGGGGCCGGCCCCTCCACTTT. Translated, it gives CASGQDGGRPLHF.

With regard to this clonotype: Sequence at one end of the junction differs from germline and may be a read error. The chain has TRBV29-1 and TRBJ1-2, with D perhaps matching TRBD1 (6 bases). This CDR3 region has 11 residues. Germline-derived CDR1 and CDR2 are SQVTM and ANQGSEA. The CDR3 here is CGVRTDEGYTF. CDR3 nucleotides: TGCGGCGTACGGACAGATGAGGGCTACACCTTC.

A remark on this clonotype: A much larger clone is a single base away; this may be a read error. V and J are TRBV28 and TRBJ1-2, with D possibly matching TRBD1 (5 bases). Per germline, CDR1 MDHEN and CDR2 SYDVKM. The CDR3 loop spans 14 amino acids. CDR3 loop: CANSGGGRLYGYTF. In DNA, the CDR3 is TGTGCCAACAGTGGGGGAGGCAGGCTATATGGCTACACCTTC.

This clonotype has at least ten counts. This rearrangement joins TRBV6-5 to TRBJ2-3, with D possibly being TRBD2 (5 bases). Per germline, CDR1 MNHEY and CDR2 SVGAGI. Trimming left V 3 bases short and J 4 bases short, with 14 bases between. The CDR3 runs 15 residues. The CDR3 region has the DNA TGTGCCAGCAGTTATTTCGCCGACGGGGCAGATACGCAGTATTTT. It yields the protein CASSYFADGADTQYF.

This clonotype showed up just a few times. The CDR3 does not close with the conserved phenylalanine or tryptophan, likely indicating a read error. It is unclear where the CDR3 begins or ends on the DNA, so no DNA is shown, and the CDR3 is as TCRdb lists it. V is TRBV21-1 and J is TRBJ1-5. TRBV21-1 is an annotated pseudogene. The CDR3 is 14 amino acids in total, end residues counted. The CDR3 spells CASIDGLRSQPQHS.

The table lists this clonotype with many counts. The V call is TRBV4-1, the J call TRBJ2-7; TRBD2 agrees at 9 bases. The V gene end was trimmed by 0 bases and the J gene end by 6 bases; junction bases not matched to a gene: 6. The CDR3 sequence is 15 residues long. CDR1 and CDR2 from the germline V gene are MGHRA and YSYEKL. CDR3 region: CASSQEARLAAEQYF. CDR3 DNA sequence: TGCGCCAGCAGCCAAGAGGCGAGACTAGCGGCCGAGCAGTACTTC.

By its share, this clonotype is medium-sized (0.01 to 0.1%). The chain combines TRBV11-3 with TRBJ2-3, with TRBD1 identical over 8 bases. Germline assignment: CDR1 SGHNT and CDR2 YENEEA. Trimming removed 5 bases from V and 0 bases from J; junction bases left unmatched: 7. The CDR3 sequence is 16 residues long. This chain's CDR3 is CASSPRQGSSTDTQYF. The CDR3 DNA sequence: TGTGCCAGCAGCCCCCGACAGGGGTCAAGCACAGATACGCAGTATTTT. The full variable domain, its missing parts supplied by reference TRBV11-3 and TRBJ2-3, is EAGVVQSPRYKIIEKKQPVAFWCNPISGHNTLYWYLQNLGQGPELLIRYENEEAVDDSQLPKDRFSAERLKGVDSTLKIQPAELGDSAVYLCASSPRQGSSTDTQYFGPGTRLTVL.

Worth noting for this clonotype: A much larger clone lies a single base off, so this may be a read error. This chain uses TRBV10-2 with TRBJ2-3; D possibly corresponds to TRBD2 (6 bases). The CDR3 contains 16 residues. Trimming left V 5 bases short and J 1 base short, with 16 bases between. The germline gives CDR1 WSHSY, CDR2 SAAADI. CDR3 bases: TGCGCCAGCAGTTTACCCGGGACTGTAGGCACAGATACGCAGTATTTT. Amino acids: CASSLPGTVGTDTQYF.

As to this clonotype: Germline and junction disagree at one end, which may indicate a read error. The V call is TRBV30, the J call TRBJ1-1; 12 positions match TRBD1. This CDR3 contains 16 residues. Germline-derived CDR1 and CDR2 are GTSNPN and SVGIG (reference sequence). The CDR3 sequence: CAWRSSGQGALTEAFF. The CDR3 DNA sequence: TGTGCCTGGAGGTCCTCGGGACAGGGGGCGCTGACTGAAGCTTTCTTC.

This clonotype came up many times. This sequence joins TRBV28 and TRBJ2-7; D remains ambiguous. The CDR3 covers 13 residues. V gave up 7 bases and J gave up 2 bases, with 12 bases separating them. In germline, CDR1 is MDHEN, CDR2 SYDVKM. CDR3 bases: TGTGCCAGCACCTCCCGTGGCCCCTACGAGCAGTACTTC. As protein: CASTSRGPYEQYF. The full variable domain, with the rest looked up from reference TRBV28 and TRBJ2-7, is DVKVTQSSRYLVKRTGEKVFLECVQDMDHENMFWYRQDPGLGLRLIYFSYDVKMKEKGDIPEGYSVSREKKERFSLILESASTNQTSMYLCASTSRGPYEQYFGPGTRLTVT.

The table lists this clonotype with a count of one. Here the CDR3 omits its conserved ending phenylalanine or tryptophan, so a read error is the likely source. Because the CDR3's place on the DNA is in doubt, the DNA is left out and the CDR3 is given as listed by TCRdb. The genes are TRBV4-1 and TRBJ1-2; TRBD1 is taken as the D call from the table, unchecked against the DNA. 15 amino acids form the CDR3, both terminal residues included. Germline CDR1 reads MGHRA; CDR2 reads YSYEKL. The CDR3 here is CASSQQTGAHYGYII.

A note on this clonotype: The conserved closing phenylalanine or tryptophan is absent in this CDR3, likely reflecting a read error. The V call is TRBV6-6, the J call TRBJ2-7; no definite D call. CDR3 size: 14 residues. Germline assignment: CDR1 MNHNY and CDR2 SVGAGI (reference sequence). The CDR3: CVSSSNQVNYEQYS. DNA for the CDR3: TGTGTCAGCAGTAGCAACCAGGTGAACTACGAGCAGTACTCC.

About this clonotype itself: A junction end diverges from the germline sequence, so it may reflect a read error. This chain connects TRBV4-1 to TRBJ2-4; D is unclear. CDR1 and CDR2 from the germline V gene are MGHRA and YSYEKL. The CDR3 is 15 amino acids. CDR3 loop: CASRQSGPSGNIQYF. The CDR3 DNA follows: TGCGCCAGCCGCCAATCAGGACCCTCTGGAAACATTCAGTACTTT.

This clonotype was recorded many times. The chain has TRBV28 and TRBJ2-3; D unclear. Germline V gene data show CDR1 as MDHEN and CDR2 as SYDVKM. CDR3 length equals 13 residues. With 7 bases removed from V and 6 bases from J, the gap between germline ends came to 14 bases. The CDR3, as DNA: TGTGCCAGCACCCCCGCCACTCGGGATACGCAGTATTTT. It encodes CASTPATRDTQYF.

Concerning this clonotype itself: The final CDR3 position lacks the conserved phenylalanine or tryptophan, pointing to a likely read error. V and J are TRBV11-3 and TRBJ2-1; 8 nucleotides agree with TRBD2. Germline V gene lookup returns CDR1 SGHNT and CDR2 YENEEA. The CDR3 runs 15 residues. CDR3 residues: CASSLRTSGSNEQFL. In DNA form, the CDR3 reads TGTGCCAGTAGCTTGCGTACTAGCGGTTCCAATGAGCAGTTCTTA.

In the case of this clonotype: The junction departs from the called germline gene at one end, perhaps through a read error. The V and J genes are TRBV6-5 and TRBJ2-2, with 10 bases lining up with TRBD2. The V gene's germline CDR1 is MNHEY and CDR2 SVGAGI. This CDR3 comprises 15 residues. DNA of the CDR3: TGTGCCAGCACTTACTCGGCTAGCGGGAGCGGGGAGCTGATTTTT. Translating gives CASTYSASGSGELIF.